The next 27 T cell receptor beta chains were all read from a single sample in a study of T cells after yellow fever vaccination. Each CDR3 protein is one row after TCRdb ran MiXCR on the 5' RACE reads. The sample holds about 260,000 distinct CDR3 sequences, approximately 13% seen once. Sequencing was performed on CD4+ T cells sorted from PBMCs, taken 45 days after the yellow fever booster vaccination. The receptors originated from a man aged 30 to 39 who received the YFV17D yellow fever vaccine.

This clonotype was recorded a few times. The CDR3: CASSYSNAYGYTF. CDR3 nucleotides: TGTGCCAGCAGTTACTCGAATGCCTATGGCTACACCTTC. V and J are TRBV6-5 and TRBJ1-2; D is unclear. Germline V gene data show CDR1 as MNHEY and CDR2 as SVGAGI. The CDR3 length is 13 residues. The V gene lost 0 bases and the J gene lost 4 bases, with 6 bases spanning the gap.

This clonotype was counted between two and nine times. The V gene is TRBV10-3, the J gene TRBJ1-1; no reliable D call. Per germline, CDR1 ENHRY and CDR2 SYGVKD. The CDR3 is made up of 12 amino acids. V was shortened by 6 bases and J by 2 bases, with 7 bases between the two germline ends. The CDR3 loop reads CAIRGVNTEAFF. CDR3 in DNA: TGTGCCATCAGGGGAGTCAACACTGAAGCTTTCTTT.

The gene calls are TRBV12-3 or TRBV12-4 and TRBJ2-1; 12 nucleotides match TRBD1. The CDR3 length is 15 residues. V lost 6 bases, J lost 9 bases, and 9 bases stayed unmatched. The CDR3 region is CASRSGTGGFAEQFF. DNA of the CDR3: TGTGCCAGCAGATCCGGGACAGGGGGCTTTGCTGAGCAGTTCTTC.

The chain couples TRBV11-3 to TRBJ2-3; D unclear. The CDR3 runs 17 residues. Germline values: CDR1 SGHNT, CDR2 YENEEA. Deletions cut 0 bases from V and 1 base from J, with 14 bases between. As DNA, the CDR3 is TGTGCCAGCAGCTTAGAGGCCGAAGCCTCGGGCACAGATACGCAGTATTTT. This translates into CASSLEAEASGTDTQYF. The full variable domain, in which reference TRBV11-3 and TRBJ2-3 provide the parts outside the CDR3, is EAGVVQSPRYKIIEKKQPVAFWCNPISGHNTLYWYLQNLGQGPELLIRYENEEAVDDSQLPKDRFSAERLKGVDSTLKIQPAELGDSAVYLCASSLEAEASGTDTQYFGPGTRLTVL.

This clonotype was counted between two and nine times. The chain is built from TRBV7-2 and TRBJ1-5; D perhaps matches TRBD1 (5 bases). The germline CDR1 and CDR2 sequences are SGHTA and FQGNSA. V was pared by 5 bases and J by 2 bases, with 16 bases between. The CDR3 is 16 amino acids. CDR3 bases: TGTGCCAGCAGCCCTACCGGGGGGGTAGGCAATCAGCCCCAGCATTTT. Its protein is CASSPTGGVGNQPQHF.

This chain connects TRBV28 to TRBJ1-2; no clear D. Trimming pared 3 bases from V and 3 bases from J, leaving 8 bases between. Germline V gives CDR1 MDHEN, CDR2 SYDVKM. CDR3 length: 13 residues. Here the CDR3 reads CASSFSGYYGYTF. The DNA for the CDR3 is TGTGCCAGCAGTTTTTCGGGGTACTATGGCTACACCTTC.

V is TRBV12-3 or TRBV12-4 and J is TRBJ2-7; D is undetermined. This CDR3 spans 11 amino acids. The V and J ends lost 1 base and 7 bases respectively, with 5 bases between them. CDR3 sequence: CASSLVREQYF. DNA of the CDR3: TGTGCCAGCAGTTTAGTTCGTGAGCAGTACTTC.

This clonotype was picked up a small number of times. V usage is TRBV29-1 and J usage is TRBJ2-4; D may be TRBD2 (5 bases). Germline V lookup: CDR1 SQVTM, CDR2 ANQGSEA. V lost 5 bases, J lost 6 bases, and 8 bases lay in between. CDR3 size: 11 residues. Here the CDR3 reads CSVYGRNIQYF. DNA for the CDR3: TGCAGCGTTTATGGGAGAAACATTCAGTACTTC.

This chain links TRBV29-1 with TRBJ2-3, with D possibly being TRBD2 (5 bases). The germline V gene encodes CDR1 SQVTM and CDR2 ANQGSEA. The CDR3 is made up of 13 amino acids. V lost 4 bases to trimming and J lost 8 bases, with 16 bases between them. CDR3 protein: CSVAREESGTQYF. Here the CDR3 DNA reads TGCAGCGTTGCCCGGGAAGAGTCCGGTACGCAGTATTTT.

The chain uses TRBV7-3 and TRBJ2-7, with D maybe TRBD2 (5 bases). This CDR3 spans 15 amino acids. Germline loops: CDR1 SGHTA, CDR2 FQGTGA. V was clipped by 6 bases and J by 7 bases, with 22 bases between them. CDR3 nucleotides: TGTGCCAGCAGTACGGACCTGATACGAAGGGAGGAGCAGTACTTC. Its protein is CASSTDLIRREEQYF.

The chain couples TRBV7-2 to TRBJ2-7; no clear D. The germline V and J ends were trimmed by 1 base and 7 bases, with 14 bases remaining between them. The CDR3 totals 14 residues. Germline values: CDR1 SGHTA, CDR2 FQGNSA. CDR3: CASSLGGGLGEQYF. The CDR3 coding sequence is TGTGCCAGCAGCTTAGGTGGCGGATTGGGGGAGCAGTACTTC. Combining the CDR3 with reference TRBV7-2 and TRBJ2-7 gives the whole variable domain GAGVSQSPSNKVTEKGKDVELRCDPISGHTALYWYRQSLGQGLEFLIYFQGNSAPDKSGLPSDRFSAERTGGSVSTLTIQRTQQEDSAVYLCASSLGGGLGEQYFGPGTRLTVT.

This clonotype was counted between two and nine times. The J gene is TRBJ2-3, the V gene TRBV24-1; weak D call: TRBD2 (6 bases). This CDR3 contains 18 residues. Trimming stripped 3 bases from V and 1 base from J, with 19 bases between. Germline assignment: CDR1 KGHDR and CDR2 SFDVKD. CDR3 protein: CATSDPGSTSSRTDTQYF. The CDR3 DNA follows: TGTGCCACCAGTGATCCCGGTTCTACTAGCAGCCGCACAGATACGCAGTATTTT.

The chain is built from TRBV20-1 and TRBJ2-3; TRBD2 aligns across 9 bases. This CDR3 has 14 amino acids. Trimming removed 6 bases from V and 5 bases from J; junction bases left unmatched: 9. The germline V gene has CDR1 DFQATT and CDR2 SNEGSKA (reference sequence). This CDR3 is CSALLAGSVDTQYF. In DNA form, the CDR3 reads TGCAGTGCGCTTCTAGCGGGAAGTGTAGATACGCAGTATTTT.

V gene TRBV9 combines with J gene TRBJ1-2; 7 nucleotides agree with TRBD1. The V and J ends lost 0 bases and 5 bases, in that order; junction bases with no gene match: 7. The CDR3 runs to 15 residues. Germline CDR1 and CDR2: SGDLS and YYNGEE. CDR3 residues: CASSVVPGTEYGYTF. As DNA, the CDR3 is TGTGCCAGCAGCGTAGTTCCCGGGACAGAATATGGCTACACCTTC.

Worth noting for this clonotype: At one boundary the junction diverges from the germline segment, which might be a read error. The chain recombines TRBV28 with TRBJ1-4, with TRBD1 matching 7 bases. CDR3 size: 15 residues. The germline V gene has CDR1 MDHEN and CDR2 SYDVKM. The CDR3 nucleotides read TGTGCCAGCAGTTCGCCAACAGGGGCAGGTGAAAAACTGTGTTTT. This gives the protein CASSSPTGAGEKLCF.

This clonotype was detected a few times. This rearrangement joins TRBV12-3 or TRBV12-4 to TRBJ2-5; the match to TRBD1 covers 8 bases. CDR3 length equals 15 residues. The V gene end was trimmed by 6 bases and the J gene end by 5 bases; junction bases not matched to a gene: 11. The CDR3 is CASSPTGAGWETQYF. In DNA form, the CDR3 reads TGTGCCAGCAGCCCGACAGGGGCCGGGTGGGAGACCCAGTACTTC.

This chain links TRBV14 with TRBJ2-1; D is undetermined. The CDR3 is made up of 15 amino acids. Trimming took 0 bases from V and 4 from J, leaving 10 bases between them. Looked up from germline, CDR1 is SGHDN and CDR2 is FVKESK. CDR3 bases: TGTGCCAGCAGCCAAGACCTCGGGCCTTACAATGAGCAGTTCTTC. Its translation is CASSQDLGPYNEQFF.

The chain links TRBV20-1 to TRBJ2-4; D possibly corresponds to TRBD1 (6 bases). Germline CDR1 DFQATT, CDR2 SNEGSKA (reference sequence). Trimming shortened V by 8 bases and J by 9 bases, and 14 bases separated the two germline ends. CDR3 length equals 11 residues. In DNA, the CDR3 is TGCAGTACAGACAGGTTGTGCATTCAGTACTTC. Its protein product is CSTDRLCIQYF.

This clonotype was observed a few times. The chain uses TRBV3-1 and TRBJ1-6; TRBD1 matches at 9 bases. CDR1 and CDR2 (germline): LGHDT, YNNKEL (reference sequence). The CDR3 is 16 amino acids. V lost 1 base, J lost 8 bases, and 6 bases stayed unmatched. CDR3 in amino acids: CASSQAGQGFDSPLHF. CDR3 bases: TGTGCCAGCAGCCAAGCTGGACAGGGGTTTGATTCACCCCTCCACTTT.

This clonotype came up a few times. Here the CDR3 reads CASSLGGSNGELFF. In nucleotides, the CDR3 is TGTGCCAGCAGTTTGGGGGGGTCAAACGGGGAGCTGTTTTTT. The chain uses TRBV27 and TRBJ2-2; 7 bases align to TRBD2. Germline CDR1 MNHEY, CDR2 SMNVEV (reference sequence). The V and J ends lost 3 bases and 7 bases, in that order; junction bases with no gene match: 5. This CDR3 comprises 14 residues.

The chain carries TRBV30 and TRBJ2-1, with 10 bases lining up with TRBD2. The CDR3 runs to 15 residues. Germline loops: CDR1 GTSNPN, CDR2 SVGIG (reference sequence). Germline trimming cut 0 bases from V and 7 bases from J; bases unmatched to any gene: 6. The CDR3 here is CAWSVLAGMSNEQFF. The CDR3 DNA reads as TGTGCCTGGAGTGTACTAGCGGGAATGTCGAATGAGCAGTTCTTC.

The V call is TRBV29-1, the J call TRBJ2-1, with D tentatively TRBD1 (6 bases). The CDR3 covers 13 residues. Germline V CDR1 and CDR2: SQVTM, ANQGSEA. The germline V and J ends were trimmed by 2 bases and 8 bases, with 13 bases remaining between them. DNA of the CDR3: TGCAGCGTTGAACACAGGGCATTGGATGAGCAGTTCTTC. Protein sequence: CSVEHRALDEQFF.

The V gene is TRBV20-1, the J gene TRBJ2-3; D is perhaps TRBD1 (7 bases). This CDR3 is built from 17 residues. Germline V gene lookup returns CDR1 DFQATT and CDR2 SNEGSKA (reference sequence). Deletions cut 0 bases from V and 5 bases from J, with 21 bases between. The CDR3 DNA follows: TGCAGTGCTAGAGATCCCGCCGGAGGGGGCCTGGGAGATACGCAGTATTTT. It codes for CSARDPAGGGLGDTQYF.

This clonotype was seen a few times. The J gene is TRBJ2-7, the V gene TRBV3-1; D might be TRBD1 or TRBD2, each matching 7 bases. Trimming took off 0 bases at V and 9 bases at J, with 15 bases between the two ends. The V gene's germline CDR1 is LGHDT and CDR2 YNNKEL (reference sequence). This CDR3 contains 14 residues. CDR3 loop: CASSQEGGTATQYF. The CDR3 nucleotides read TGTGCCAGCAGCCAAGAGGGAGGGACAGCGACGCAGTACTTC.

This clonotype was seen many times. J is TRBJ1-2 and V is TRBV4-3; TRBD1 matches at 9 bases. V was pared by 4 bases and J by 4 bases, with 7 bases of the junction left unmatched. CDR1 and CDR2 from the germline V gene are LGHNA and YSLEER. The CDR3 runs 15 residues. CDR3 nucleotide sequence: TGCGCCAGCAGCCCCGCCGGGGACAGGGCCTATGGCTACACCTTC. Residues: CASSPAGDRAYGYTF.

This clonotype was seen at least ten times. The chain recombines TRBV20-1 with TRBJ2-4; perhaps TRBD2 as D (7 bases). In germline, CDR1 is DFQATT, CDR2 SNEGSKA (reference sequence). The length of the CDR3 is 20 residues. The V gene lost 3 bases and the J gene lost 4 bases, with 31 bases spanning the gap. CDR3: CSASGLRGLTGEGVKNIQYF. The CDR3 nucleotides are TGCAGTGCTAGTGGGCTGCGGGGTTTAACCGGGGAGGGGGTTAAAAACATTCAGTACTTC.

This clonotype has only a few counts. The CDR3 nucleotides are TGCGCCAGCAGCTTCGAGCAACACCGCTACAATGAGCAGTTCTTC. Amino acids: CASSFEQHRYNEQFF. This chain joins TRBV5-1 and TRBJ2-1, with D unresolved. CDR3 length: 15 residues. CDR1 and CDR2 (germline): SGHRS, YFSETQ. V was trimmed by 2 bases and J by 3 bases, leaving 12 bases between them. The full variable domain, with the rest looked up from reference TRBV5-1 and TRBJ2-1, is KAGVTQTPRYLIKTRGQQVTLSCSPISGHRSVSWYQQTPGQGLQFLFEYFSETQRNKGNFPGRFSGRQFSNSRSEMNVSTLELGDSALYLCASSFEQHRYNEQFFGPGTRLTVL.